This TCR beta chain was documented in a study of cytomegalovirus exposure and HLA in healthy donors. Study-wide points: Cytomegalovirus association was assigned to 150 to 200 TCR beta chains.

The PCR was carried out with 60 Vbeta primers and 13 Jbeta primers. Profiling relied on immunoSEQ multiplex PCR, and the TCRdb table lists in-frame clones only, not all of them. The sample holds some 140,000 clones, 60% to 85% seen once. V was pared by 3 bases and J by 0 bases, with 11 bases between. The CDR3 is 15 residues long. CDR1 and CDR2 (germline): SGHDT, YYEEEE. Details on this clone: The antigen is unknown.

The chain employs TRBV5-6 and TRBJ2-3, with D maybe TRBD1 (6 bases). Sequenced material: PBMCs. The sequence derives from a man aged 25 to 40 in good health and CMV-seronegative. CDR3 protein: CASSSLDRSTDTQYF. For the CDR3, the DNA is TGTGCCAGCAGCTCACTAGACAGGAGCACAGATACGCAGTATTTT. The variable domain in full, with the rest retrieved from reference TRBV5-6 and TRBJ2-3, is DAGVTQSPTHLIKTRGQQVTLRCSPKSGHDTVSWYQQALGQGPQFIFQYYEEEERQRGNFPDRFSGHQFPNYSSELNVNALLLGDSALYLCASSSLDRSTDTQYFGPGTRLTVL.